This TCR beta chain derives from a study of PD-L1 blockade in urothelial cancer. Study context: Blood drawn 3 weeks (second dose) and 6 weeks after treatment start was analyzed.

Patients were diagnosed with urothelial carcinoma, either locally advanced or metastatic. V lost 5 bases and J lost 11; bases outside the gene matches: 5. CDR1 is SEHNR and CDR2 is FQNEAQ in the germline V gene (reference sequence). This CDR3 region has 13 residues. The method was immunoSEQ multiplex PCR; TCRdb's version includes in-frame clones alone and lacks a portion of them. Of around 56,000 clones listed, around 84% were seen once; the top ten hold 2.5% to 3%. V gene TRBV7-9 combines with J gene TRBJ1-6; 8 bases match TRBD1. The sample was PBMCs, taken around atezolizumab (anti-PD-L1) treatment. The TCR comes from a man in his fifties with urothelial cancer. The CDR3 spells CASSARTGPPLHF. As DNA, the CDR3 is TGTGCCAGCAGCGCCCGGACAGGGCCACCCCTCCACTTT.